The 5 T cell receptor beta chains in this list originate from one sample, sequenced in a study of blood T cells in healthy people across ages. With a J-beta primer mix and a sample-barcoded 5' primer, a second PCR ran about 6 to 11 cycles. TCRdb processed the 5' RACE reads anew with MiXCR; each CDR3 protein has one entry. This table has around 280,000 distinct CDR3 sequences, around 29% appearing once. Sequences were obtained from blood. Source of these receptors: a woman between 70 and 85 years old in good health.

This chain joins TRBV12-3 or TRBV12-4 and TRBJ2-3; no reliable D call. The length of the CDR3 is 11 residues. With 8 bases removed from V and 15 bases from J, the gap between germline ends came to 18 bases. This CDR3 is CASGQADTEYF. The CDR3, as DNA: TGTGCCAGCGGTCAGGCAGATACGGAATATTTT.

The gene calls are TRBV20-1 and TRBJ2-3; TRBD1 matches 11 bases. The V gene's germline CDR1 is DFQATT and CDR2 SNEGSKA (reference sequence). The CDR3 extends over 16 amino acids. V shed 5 bases, J shed 4 bases, and the junction held 11 bases outside the gene matches. CDR3 loop: CSASERTGGAADTQYF. Written as DNA, the CDR3 is TGCAGTGCTTCGGAACGGACAGGGGGCGCAGCAGATACGCAGTATTTT.

CDR3 nucleotide sequence: TGCAGTGCTAGAGGGACTAGCGGGAGCTACAATGAGCAGTTCTTC. This encodes CSARGTSGSYNEQFF. V and J are TRBV20-1 and TRBJ2-5; TRBD2 matches 13 bases. The last part of the DNA fits TRBJ2-1 better; the J call may be wrong. The germline CDR1 and CDR2 sequences are DFQATT and SNEGSKA (reference sequence). This CDR3 is built from 15 residues.

Only a few counts were recorded for this clonotype. This chain links TRBV5-1 with TRBJ2-5; tentatively, D is TRBD2 (6 bases). The J call is in doubt because the DNA end fits TRBJ2-1 better. Germline V gene sequence: CDR1 SGHRS, CDR2 YFSETQ. The CDR3 is made up of 15 amino acids. The CDR3 DNA is TGCGCCAGCACTTTGAACCCCGGGGCGGGGAATGAGCAGTTCTTC. Residues: CASTLNPGAGNEQFF.

The chain employs TRBV20-1 and TRBJ2-5, with D possibly matching TRBD1 (7 bases). Germline assignment: CDR1 DFQATT and CDR2 SNEGSKA (reference sequence). With 3 bases removed from V and 5 bases from J, the gap between germline ends came to 19 bases. The CDR3 runs 15 residues. The CDR3, as DNA: TGCAGTGCTAGCGGGGTGACAGGGAGGCAGGAGACCCAGTACTTC. It yields the protein CSASGVTGRQETQYF.